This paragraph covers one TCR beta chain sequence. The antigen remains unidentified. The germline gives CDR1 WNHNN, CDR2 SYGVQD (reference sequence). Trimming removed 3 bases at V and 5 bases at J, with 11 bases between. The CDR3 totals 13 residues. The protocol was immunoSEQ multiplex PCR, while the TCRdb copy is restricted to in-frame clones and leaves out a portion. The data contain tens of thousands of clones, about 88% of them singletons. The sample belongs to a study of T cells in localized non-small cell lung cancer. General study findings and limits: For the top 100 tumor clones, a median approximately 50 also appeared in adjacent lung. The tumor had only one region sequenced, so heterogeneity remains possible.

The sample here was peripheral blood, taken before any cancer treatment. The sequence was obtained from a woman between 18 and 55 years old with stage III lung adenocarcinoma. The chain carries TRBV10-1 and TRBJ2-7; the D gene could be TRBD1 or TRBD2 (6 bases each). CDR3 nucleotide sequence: TGCGCCAGCAGTGATGCAGGGGAGGACGAGCAGTACTTC. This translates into CASSDAGEDEQYF.